This T cell receptor (beta chain) was found in a study of T-cell memory formation after mild COVID-19. Study-wide results and caveats: Balance between CD4 and CD8 was seen in clones contracting day 15 to 85, and a CD4+ lean was seen in later expanders. Some SARS-CoV-2-responding clones were already detected in memory before infection. Mainly CM and EM harbored the contracting CD4+ clones; mainly EMRA harbored the CD8+ ones.

Trimming removed 4 bases from V and 1 base from J, with 5 bases in between. Per the germline V gene, CDR1 is MNHEY and CDR2 is SVGAGI. This CDR3 has 13 amino acids. Notes on this clonotype: Antigen: not known.

TCRdb passed the 5' RACE reads through MiXCR, listing each CDR3 protein once. The data contain tens of thousands of distinct CDR3 sequences, 9% to 15% of them singletons. The V and J genes are TRBV6-5 and TRBJ2-1; tentative D call: TRBD1 (5 bases). Sequencing was done on a sample of PBMCs or a T cell subset sorted from them (not recorded which). This clonotype was obtained from a man aged 18-30 years who had mild COVID-19 (a few samples of this study predate the infection). Cell type and time point are not known. The chain's CDR3 is CASSSGSYNEQFF. CDR3 in DNA: TGTGCCAGCAGTTCAGGGTCCTACAATGAGCAGTTCTTC.